What follows are 2 T cell receptor beta chains derived from one specimen sequenced in a study of primary melanoma T cells and metastatic recurrence. Method: immunoSEQ multiplex PCR; TCRdb's copy keeps in-frame clones and lacks some. The repertoire includes about 2,100 clones, approximately 75% of them detected once, and about 27% sits in the top ten. Sample: melanoma tumor tissue. These receptors were obtained from a human donor with melanoma.

The V gene is TRBV11-3, the J gene TRBJ1-4; 7 bases are shared with TRBD1. The germline V gene encodes CDR1 SGHNT and CDR2 YENEEA. CDR3 size: 14 residues. V was clipped by 5 bases and J by 8 bases; unmatched bases: 8. The CDR3 spells CASSREGAREKLFF. CDR3 nucleotides: TGTGCCAGCAGCCGAGAGGGGGCTCGGGAAAAACTGTTTTTT.

This clone came up once. The genes are TRBV12-5 and TRBJ2-1, with 8 positions matching TRBD2. The CDR3 is made up of 13 amino acids. Germline assignment: CDR1 LGHNT and CDR2 FRNRAP. For the CDR3, the DNA is TGTGCCAGCACCCAGGCGGGAGGCAATGAGCAGTTCTTC. It encodes CASTQAGGNEQFF. The full variable domain, with the rest looked up from reference TRBV12-5 and TRBJ2-1, is DARVTQTPRHKVTEMGQEVTMRCQPILGHNTVFWYRQTMMQGLELLAYFRNRAPLDDSGMPKDRFSAEMPDATLATLKIQPSEPRDSAVYFCASTQAGGNEQFFGPGTRLTVL.